This T cell receptor beta chain stems from a study of blood T cells in healthy people across ages. Combining a sample-barcoded 5' primer with a J-beta primer mix, a second PCR ran for roughly 6 to 11 cycles. TCRdb called the 5' RACE reads again in MiXCR, with one record for every CDR3 protein. This sample has about 1.4 million distinct CDR3 sequences, with 59% found just once. Trimming shortened V by 6 bases and J by 0 bases, and 14 bases separated the two germline ends. Germline CDR1 reads DFQATT; CDR2 reads SNEGSKA (reference sequence). The CDR3 is 14 residues long. The sequenced material came from blood. V gene TRBV20-1 combines with J gene TRBJ1-2; D unresolved. This clonotype originated in a man aged 18 to 30 in good health. The CDR3 loop is CSASTSSTNYGYTF. The DNA of the CDR3 is TGCAGTGCCAGCACCTCGTCCACTAACTATGGCTACACCTTC.